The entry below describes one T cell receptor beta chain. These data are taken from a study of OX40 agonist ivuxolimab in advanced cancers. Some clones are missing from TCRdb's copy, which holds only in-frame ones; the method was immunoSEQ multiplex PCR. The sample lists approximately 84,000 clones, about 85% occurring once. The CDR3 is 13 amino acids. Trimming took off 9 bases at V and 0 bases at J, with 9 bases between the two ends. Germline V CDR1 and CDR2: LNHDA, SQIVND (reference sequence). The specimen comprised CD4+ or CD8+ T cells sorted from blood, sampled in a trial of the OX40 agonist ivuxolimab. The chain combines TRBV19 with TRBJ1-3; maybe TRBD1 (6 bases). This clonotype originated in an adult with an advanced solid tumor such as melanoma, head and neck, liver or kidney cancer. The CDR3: CASGQLSGNTIYF. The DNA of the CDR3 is TGTGCCAGCGGACAGCTCTCTGGAAACACCATATATTTT.